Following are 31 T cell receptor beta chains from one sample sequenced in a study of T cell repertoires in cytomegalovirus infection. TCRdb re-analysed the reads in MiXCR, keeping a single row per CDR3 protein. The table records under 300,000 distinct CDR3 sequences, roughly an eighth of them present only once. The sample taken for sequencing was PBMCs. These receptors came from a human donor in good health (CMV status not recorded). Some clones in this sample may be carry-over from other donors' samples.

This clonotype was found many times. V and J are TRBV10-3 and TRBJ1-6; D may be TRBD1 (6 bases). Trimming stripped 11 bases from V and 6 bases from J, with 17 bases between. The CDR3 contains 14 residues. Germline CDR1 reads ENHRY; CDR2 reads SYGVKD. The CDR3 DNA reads TGTGCCCCCGAGGGGGGCCTTTGTAATTCACCCCTCCACTTT. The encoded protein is CAPEGGLCNSPLHF.

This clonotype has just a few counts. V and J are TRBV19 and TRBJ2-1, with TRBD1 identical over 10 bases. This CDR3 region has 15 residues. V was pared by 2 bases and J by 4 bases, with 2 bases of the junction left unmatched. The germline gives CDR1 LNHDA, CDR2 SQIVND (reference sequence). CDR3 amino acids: CASSIPGQGYNEQFF. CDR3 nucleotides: TGTGCCAGTAGTATACCGGGACAGGGGTACAATGAGCAGTTCTTC.

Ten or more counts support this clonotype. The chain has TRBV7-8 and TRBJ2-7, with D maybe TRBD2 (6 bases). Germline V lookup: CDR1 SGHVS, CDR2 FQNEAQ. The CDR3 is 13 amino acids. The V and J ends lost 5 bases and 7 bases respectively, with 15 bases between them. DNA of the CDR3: TGTGCCAGCAGCCGGGGACTGGCGGGTGAGCAGTACTTC. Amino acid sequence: CASSRGLAGEQYF.

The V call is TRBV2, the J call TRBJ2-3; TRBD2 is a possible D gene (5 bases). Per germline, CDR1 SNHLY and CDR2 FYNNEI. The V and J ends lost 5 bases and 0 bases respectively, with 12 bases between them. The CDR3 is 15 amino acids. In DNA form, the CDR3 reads TGTGCCAGCAGTTTTTCCCAGCGGAGCACAGATACGCAGTATTTT. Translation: CASSFSQRSTDTQYF.

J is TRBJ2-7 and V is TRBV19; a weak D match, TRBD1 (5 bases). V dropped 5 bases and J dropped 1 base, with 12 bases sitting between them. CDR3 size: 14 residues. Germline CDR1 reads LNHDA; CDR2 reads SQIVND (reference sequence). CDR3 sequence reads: CASSPREGSYEQYF. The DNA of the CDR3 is TGTGCCAGTAGTCCCAGGGAAGGTTCCTACGAGCAGTACTTC.

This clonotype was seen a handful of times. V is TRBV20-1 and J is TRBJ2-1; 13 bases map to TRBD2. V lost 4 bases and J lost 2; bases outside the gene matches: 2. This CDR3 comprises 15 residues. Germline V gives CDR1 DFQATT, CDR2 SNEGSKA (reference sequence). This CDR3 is CSATGLAGAYNEQFF. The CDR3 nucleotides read TGCAGTGCTACCGGACTAGCGGGGGCCTACAATGAGCAGTTCTTC.

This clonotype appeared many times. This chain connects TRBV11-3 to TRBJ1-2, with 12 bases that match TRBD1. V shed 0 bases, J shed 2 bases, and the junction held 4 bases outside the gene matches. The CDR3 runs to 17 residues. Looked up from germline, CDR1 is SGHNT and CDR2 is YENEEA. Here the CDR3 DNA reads TGTGCCAGCAGCTTAGATTCGGGACAGGGGGCCAACTATGGCTACACCTTC. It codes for CASSLDSGQGANYGYTF.

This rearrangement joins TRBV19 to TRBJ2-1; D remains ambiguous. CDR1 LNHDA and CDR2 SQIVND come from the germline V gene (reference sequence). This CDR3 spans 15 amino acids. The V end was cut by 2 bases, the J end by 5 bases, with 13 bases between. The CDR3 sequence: CASSITALTNNEQFF. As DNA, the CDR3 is TGTGCCAGTAGTATAACAGCTTTAACAAACAATGAGCAGTTCTTC.

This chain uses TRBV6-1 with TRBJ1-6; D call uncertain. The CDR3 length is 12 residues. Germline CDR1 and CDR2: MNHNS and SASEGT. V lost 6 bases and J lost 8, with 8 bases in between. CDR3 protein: CASRKLDSPLHF. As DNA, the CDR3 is TGTGCCAGCAGGAAGTTAGATTCACCCCTCCACTTT.

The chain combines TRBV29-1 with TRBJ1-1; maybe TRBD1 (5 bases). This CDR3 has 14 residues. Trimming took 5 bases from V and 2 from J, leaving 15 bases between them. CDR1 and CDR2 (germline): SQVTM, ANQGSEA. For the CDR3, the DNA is TGCAGCGTTCGGGTAGGGGCTACAAACACTGAAGCTTTCTTT. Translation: CSVRVGATNTEAFF.

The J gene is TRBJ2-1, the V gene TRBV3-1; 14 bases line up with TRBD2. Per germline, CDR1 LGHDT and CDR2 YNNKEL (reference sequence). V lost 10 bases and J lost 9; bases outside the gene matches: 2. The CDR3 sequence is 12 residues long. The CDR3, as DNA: TGTGCCATCGGACTAGCGGGGGGTGAGCAGTTCTTC. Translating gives CAIGLAGGEQFF.

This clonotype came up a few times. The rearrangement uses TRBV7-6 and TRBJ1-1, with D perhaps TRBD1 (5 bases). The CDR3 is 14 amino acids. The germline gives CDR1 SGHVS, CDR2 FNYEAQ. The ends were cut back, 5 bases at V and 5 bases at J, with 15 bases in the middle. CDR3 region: CASSVSGQRTEAFF. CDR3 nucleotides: TGTGCCAGCAGCGTTTCGGGGCAAAGGACTGAAGCTTTCTTT.

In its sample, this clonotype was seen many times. CDR3 nucleotide sequence: TGTGCCAGCAGTCTGCTAAGGGGGGAAAAACTGTTTTTT. It yields the protein CASSLLRGEKLFF. The V and J genes are TRBV28 and TRBJ1-4; D might be TRBD1 (6 bases). CDR1 is MDHEN, CDR2 SYDVKM, per germline. Trimming took 5 bases from V and 8 from J, leaving 12 bases between them. The CDR3 has 13 amino acids.

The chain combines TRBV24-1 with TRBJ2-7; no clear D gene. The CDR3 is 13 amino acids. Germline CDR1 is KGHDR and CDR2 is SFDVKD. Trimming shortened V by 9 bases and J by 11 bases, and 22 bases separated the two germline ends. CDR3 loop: CATPDGGPVMEYF. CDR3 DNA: TGTGCCACCCCAGACGGCGGCCCCGTCATGGAGTACTTC.

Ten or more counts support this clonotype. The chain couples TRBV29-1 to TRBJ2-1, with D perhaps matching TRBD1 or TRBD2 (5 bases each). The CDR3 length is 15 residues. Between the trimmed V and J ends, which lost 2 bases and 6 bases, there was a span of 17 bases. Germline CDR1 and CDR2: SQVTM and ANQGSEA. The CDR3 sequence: CSVEFEGARGNEQFF. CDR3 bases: TGCAGCGTTGAATTCGAGGGTGCGAGGGGCAATGAGCAGTTCTTC.

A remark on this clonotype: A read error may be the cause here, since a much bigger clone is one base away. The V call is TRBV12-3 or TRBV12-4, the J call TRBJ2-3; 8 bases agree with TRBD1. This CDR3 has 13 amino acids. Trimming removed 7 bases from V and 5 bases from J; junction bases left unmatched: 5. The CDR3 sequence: CASTGDRGDTQYF. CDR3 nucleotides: TGTGCCAGCACCGGAGACAGGGGAGATACGCAGTATTTT.

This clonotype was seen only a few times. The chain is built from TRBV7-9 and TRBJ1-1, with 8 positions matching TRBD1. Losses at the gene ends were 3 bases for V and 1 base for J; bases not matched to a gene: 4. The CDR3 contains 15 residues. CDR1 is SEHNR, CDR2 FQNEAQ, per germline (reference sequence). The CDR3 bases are TGTGCCAGCAGCTTTCGGACAGGGACGAACACTGAAGCTTTCTTT. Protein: CASSFRTGTNTEAFF.

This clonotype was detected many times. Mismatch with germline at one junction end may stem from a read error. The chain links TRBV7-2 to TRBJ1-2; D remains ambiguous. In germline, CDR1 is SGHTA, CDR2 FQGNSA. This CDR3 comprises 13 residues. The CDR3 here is CASSLVPVYGYTF. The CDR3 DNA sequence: TGTGCCAGCAGTTTAGTCCCAGTTTATGGCTACACCTTC. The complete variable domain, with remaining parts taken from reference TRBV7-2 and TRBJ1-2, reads GAGVSQSPSNKVTEKGKDVELRCDPISGHTALYWYRQSLGQGLEFLIYFQGNSAPDKSGLPSDRFSAERTGGSVSTLTIQRTQQEDSAVYLCASSLVPVYGYTFGSGTRLTVV.

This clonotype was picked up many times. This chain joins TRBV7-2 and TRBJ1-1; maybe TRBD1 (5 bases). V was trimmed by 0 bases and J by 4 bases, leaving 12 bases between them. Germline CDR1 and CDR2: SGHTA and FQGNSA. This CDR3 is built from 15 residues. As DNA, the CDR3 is TGTGCCAGCAGCTTAGCGACGGGGCGCGTCACTGAAGCTTTCTTT. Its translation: CASSLATGRVTEAFF.

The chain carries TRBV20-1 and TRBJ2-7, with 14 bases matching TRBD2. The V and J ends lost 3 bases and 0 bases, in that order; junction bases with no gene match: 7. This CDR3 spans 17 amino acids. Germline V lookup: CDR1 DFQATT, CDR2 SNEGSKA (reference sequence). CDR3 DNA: TGCAGTGCTAGGGGGGGGACTAGCGGGGGTTCCTCCTACGAGCAGTACTTC. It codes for CSARGGTSGGSSYEQYF.

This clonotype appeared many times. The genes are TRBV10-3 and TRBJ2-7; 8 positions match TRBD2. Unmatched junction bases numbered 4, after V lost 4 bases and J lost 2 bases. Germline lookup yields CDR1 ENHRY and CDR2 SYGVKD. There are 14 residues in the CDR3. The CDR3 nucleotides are TGTGCCATCAGTGGACTAGCGCAAACCTACGAGCAGTACTTC. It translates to CAISGLAQTYEQYF.

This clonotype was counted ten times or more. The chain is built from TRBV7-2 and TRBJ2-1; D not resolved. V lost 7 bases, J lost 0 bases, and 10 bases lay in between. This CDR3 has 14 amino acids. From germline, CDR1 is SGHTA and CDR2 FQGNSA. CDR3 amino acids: CASNPGSSYNEQFF. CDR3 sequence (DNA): TGTGCCAGCAACCCAGGCAGCTCCTACAATGAGCAGTTCTTC.

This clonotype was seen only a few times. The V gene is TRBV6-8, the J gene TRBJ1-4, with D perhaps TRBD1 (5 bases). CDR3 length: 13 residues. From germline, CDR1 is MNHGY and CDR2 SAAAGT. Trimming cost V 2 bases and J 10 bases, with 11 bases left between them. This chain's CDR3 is CASSYGAEGKLFF. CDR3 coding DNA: TGTGCCAGCAGTTACGGGGCAGAGGGAAAACTGTTTTTT.

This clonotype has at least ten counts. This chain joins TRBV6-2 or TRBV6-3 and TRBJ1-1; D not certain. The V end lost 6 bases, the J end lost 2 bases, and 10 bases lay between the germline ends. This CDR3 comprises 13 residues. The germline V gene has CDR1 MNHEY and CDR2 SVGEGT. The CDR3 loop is CASSPIHNTEAFF. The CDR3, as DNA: TGTGCCAGCAGCCCGATCCATAACACTGAAGCTTTCTTT.

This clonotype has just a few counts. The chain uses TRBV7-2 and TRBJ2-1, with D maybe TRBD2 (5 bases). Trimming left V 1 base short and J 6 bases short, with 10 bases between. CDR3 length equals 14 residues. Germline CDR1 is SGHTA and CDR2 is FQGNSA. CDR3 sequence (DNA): TGTGCCAGCAGCTTAGATCTAGCCTCCAATGAGCAGTTCTTC. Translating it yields CASSLDLASNEQFF.

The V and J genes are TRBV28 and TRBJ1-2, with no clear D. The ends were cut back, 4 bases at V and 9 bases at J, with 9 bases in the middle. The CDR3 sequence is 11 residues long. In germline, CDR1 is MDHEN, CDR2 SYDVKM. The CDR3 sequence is CASSSPRSYTF. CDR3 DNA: TGTGCCAGCAGTTCTCCCCGAAGCTACACCTTC.

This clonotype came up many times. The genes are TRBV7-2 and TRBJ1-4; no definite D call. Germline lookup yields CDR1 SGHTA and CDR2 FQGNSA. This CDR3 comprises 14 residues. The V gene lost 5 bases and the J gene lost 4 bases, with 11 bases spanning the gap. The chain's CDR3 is CASSPAGRNEKLFF. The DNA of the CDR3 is TGTGCCAGCAGCCCAGCGGGCCGTAATGAAAAACTGTTTTTT. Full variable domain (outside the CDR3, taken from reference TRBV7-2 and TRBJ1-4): GAGVSQSPSNKVTEKGKDVELRCDPISGHTALYWYRQSLGQGLEFLIYFQGNSAPDKSGLPSDRFSAERTGGSVSTLTIQRTQQEDSAVYLCASSPAGRNEKLFFGSGTQLSVL.

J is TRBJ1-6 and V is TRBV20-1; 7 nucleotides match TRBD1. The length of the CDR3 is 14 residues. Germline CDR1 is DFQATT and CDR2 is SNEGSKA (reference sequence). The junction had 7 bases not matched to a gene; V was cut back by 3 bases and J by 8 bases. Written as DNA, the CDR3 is TGCAGTGCTAGTATAGACAGGGACGATTCACCCCTCCACTTT. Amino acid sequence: CSASIDRDDSPLHF.

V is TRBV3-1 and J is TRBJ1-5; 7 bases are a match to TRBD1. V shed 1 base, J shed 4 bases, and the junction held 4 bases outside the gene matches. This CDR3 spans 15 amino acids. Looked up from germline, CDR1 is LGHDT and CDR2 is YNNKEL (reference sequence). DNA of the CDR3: TGTGCCAGCAGCCAAGGACGACAGGGAAATCAGCCCCAGCATTTT. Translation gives CASSQGRQGNQPQHF.

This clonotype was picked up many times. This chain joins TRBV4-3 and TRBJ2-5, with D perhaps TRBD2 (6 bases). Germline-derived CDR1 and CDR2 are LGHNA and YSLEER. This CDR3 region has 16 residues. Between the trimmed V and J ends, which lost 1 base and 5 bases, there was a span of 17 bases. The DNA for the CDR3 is TGCGCCAGCAGCCAAGGTCTTACCAGGGAGGTGGAGACCCAGTACTTC. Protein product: CASSQGLTREVETQYF.

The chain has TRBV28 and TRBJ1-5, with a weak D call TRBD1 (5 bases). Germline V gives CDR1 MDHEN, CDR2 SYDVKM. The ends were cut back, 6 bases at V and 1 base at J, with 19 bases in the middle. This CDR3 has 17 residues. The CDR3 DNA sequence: TGTGCCAGCAGCCTCCTTTGGGGGGGTCAAAGCAATCAGCCCCAGCATTTT. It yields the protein CASSLLWGGQSNQPQHF.